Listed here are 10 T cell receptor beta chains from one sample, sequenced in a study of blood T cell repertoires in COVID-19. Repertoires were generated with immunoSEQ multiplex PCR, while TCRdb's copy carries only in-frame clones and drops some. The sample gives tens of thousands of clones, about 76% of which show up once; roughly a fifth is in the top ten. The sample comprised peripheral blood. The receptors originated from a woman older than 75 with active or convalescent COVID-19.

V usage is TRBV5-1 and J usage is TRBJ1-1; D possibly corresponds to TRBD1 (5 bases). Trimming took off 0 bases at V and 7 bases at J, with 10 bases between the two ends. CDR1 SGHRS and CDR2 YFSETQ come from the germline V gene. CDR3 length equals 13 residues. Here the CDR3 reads CASSLEPGREAFF. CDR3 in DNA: TGCGCCAGCAGCTTGGAACCAGGGCGTGAAGCTTTCTTT.

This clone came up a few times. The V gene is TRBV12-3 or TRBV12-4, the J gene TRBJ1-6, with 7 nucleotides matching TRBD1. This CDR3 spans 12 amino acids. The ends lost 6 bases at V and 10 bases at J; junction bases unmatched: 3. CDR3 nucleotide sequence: TGTGCCAGCAGAACAGGGGTGTCACCCCTCCACTTT. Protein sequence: CASRTGVSPLHF.

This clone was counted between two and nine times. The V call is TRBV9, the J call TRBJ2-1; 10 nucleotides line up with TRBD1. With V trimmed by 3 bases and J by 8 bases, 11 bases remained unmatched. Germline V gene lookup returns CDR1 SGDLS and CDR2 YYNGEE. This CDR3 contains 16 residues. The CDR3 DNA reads TGTGCCAGCAGCGCCCGGGACAGGGGTTTTACGGATGAGCAGTTCTTC. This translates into CASSARDRGFTDEQFF. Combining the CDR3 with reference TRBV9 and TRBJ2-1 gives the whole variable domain DSGVTQTPKHLITATGQRVTLRCSPRSGDLSVYWYQQSLDQGLQFLIQYYNGEERAKGNILERFSAQQFPDLHSELNLSSLELGDSALYFCASSARDRGFTDEQFFGPGTRLTVL.

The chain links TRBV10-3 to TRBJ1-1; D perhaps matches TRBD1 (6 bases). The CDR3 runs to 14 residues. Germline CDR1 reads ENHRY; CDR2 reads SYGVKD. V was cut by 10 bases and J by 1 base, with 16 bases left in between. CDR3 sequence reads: CATRGGEPNTEAFF. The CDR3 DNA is TGTGCCACCAGGGGAGGGGAACCGAACACTGAAGCTTTCTTT.

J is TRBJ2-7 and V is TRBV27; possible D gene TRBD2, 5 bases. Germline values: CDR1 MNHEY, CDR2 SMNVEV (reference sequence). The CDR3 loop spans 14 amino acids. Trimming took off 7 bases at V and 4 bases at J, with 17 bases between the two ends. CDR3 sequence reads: CASTAGGLPYEQYF. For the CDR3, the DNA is TGTGCCAGCACTGCTGGAGGTCTACCATACGAGCAGTACTTC.

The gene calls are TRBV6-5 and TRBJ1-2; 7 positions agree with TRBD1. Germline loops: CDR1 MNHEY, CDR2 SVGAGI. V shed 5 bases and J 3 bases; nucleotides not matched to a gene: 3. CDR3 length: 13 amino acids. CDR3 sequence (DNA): TGTGCCAGCAGTCCTGACAGGGACTATGGCTACACCTTC. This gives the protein CASSPDRDYGYTF.

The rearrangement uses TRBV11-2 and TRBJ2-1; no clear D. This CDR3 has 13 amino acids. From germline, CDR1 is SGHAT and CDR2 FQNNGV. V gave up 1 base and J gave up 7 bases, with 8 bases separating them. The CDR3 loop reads CASSLAARNEQFF. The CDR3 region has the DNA TGTGCCAGCAGCTTAGCAGCTAGAAATGAGCAGTTCTTC.

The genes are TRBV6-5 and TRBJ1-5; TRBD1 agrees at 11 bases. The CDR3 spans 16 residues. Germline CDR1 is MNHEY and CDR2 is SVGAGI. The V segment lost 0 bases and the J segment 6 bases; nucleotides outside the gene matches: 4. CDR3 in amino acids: CASSYSGQGEGQPQHF. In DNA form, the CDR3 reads TGTGCCAGCAGTTACTCGGGACAGGGGGAGGGTCAGCCCCAGCATTTT.

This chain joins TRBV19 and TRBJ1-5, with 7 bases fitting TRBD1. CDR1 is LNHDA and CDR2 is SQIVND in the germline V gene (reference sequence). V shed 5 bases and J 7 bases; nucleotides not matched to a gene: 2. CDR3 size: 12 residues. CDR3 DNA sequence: TGTGCCAGTAGTCCACAGGGGCAGCCCCAGCATTTT. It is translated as CASSPQGQPQHF. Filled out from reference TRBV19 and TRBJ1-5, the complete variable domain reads DGGITQSPKYLFRKEGQNVTLSCEQNLNHDAMYWYRQDPGQGLRLIYYSQIVNDFQKGDIAEGYSVSREKKESFPLTVTSAQKNPTAFYLCASSPQGQPQHFGDGTRLSIL.

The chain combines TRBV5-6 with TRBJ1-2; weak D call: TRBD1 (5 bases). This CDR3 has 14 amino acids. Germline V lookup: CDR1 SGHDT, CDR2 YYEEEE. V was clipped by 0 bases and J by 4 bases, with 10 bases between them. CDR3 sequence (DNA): TGTGCCAGCAGCTTGGGGGGCCAGCCCTATGGCTACACCTTC. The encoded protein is CASSLGGQPYGYTF. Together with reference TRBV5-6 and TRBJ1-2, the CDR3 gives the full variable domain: DAGVTQSPTHLIKTRGQQVTLRCSPKSGHDTVSWYQQALGQGPQFIFQYYEEEERQRGNFPDRFSGHQFPNYSSELNVNALLLGDSALYLCASSLGGQPYGYTFGSGTRLTVV.